This T cell receptor (beta chain) came from a study of spatial heterogeneity in lung cancer. Across the study: Fewer alpha-chain than beta-chain sequences were consistently detected. Study observations and caveats: Tumors with more nonsynonymous mutations had more expanded intratumoral alpha and beta TCRs.

Described time point: sample taken at primary tumor resection. Researchers sequenced whole RNA taken from tumor, nontumor lung or frozen PBMC without sorting. TCRdb re-analysed the 5' RACE reads in MiXCR, keeping a single row per CDR3 protein. Counted here are 20,000 to 25,000 distinct CDR3 sequences, over 7.5% occurring once; the ten biggest clones make up 7.7%. With regard to this clonotype: Its antigen is not known.

The CDR3 length is 16 residues. With 2 bases clipped from V and 4 bases from J, the junction kept 5 bases outside the gene matches. Germline assignment: CDR1 SEHNR and CDR2 FQNEAQ (reference sequence). This receptor was obtained from a male donor with early-stage non-small cell lung cancer. The source material was lung tumor tissue, sampled at surgery. This sequence joins TRBV7-9 and TRBJ2-4, with TRBD2 matching 10 bases. CDR3 sequence: CASSLKTSGHKNIQYF. For the CDR3, the DNA is TGTGCCAGCAGCTTAAAGACTAGCGGGCATAAAAACATTCAGTACTTC.